This is a list of T cell receptor beta chains from one sample in a study of T cell responses to AZD1222 COVID-19 vaccine. TCRdb's table, derived via immunoSEQ multiplex PCR, lists solely in-frame clones and lacks some. Found here are about 83,000 clones, around 88% of them singletons; the top ten hold over 8%. Specimen: peripheral blood, collected on day 0 of AZD1222 vaccination. The receptors stem from an adult in good health. Both conserved end residues are trimmed from each CDR3. Each record gives: D gene, V gene, CDR3 protein. The D gene is left open where the match is weak.

d_call: TRBD1; v_call: TRBV5-8; cdr3_aa: ASSPTDRVREQY
d_call: .; v_call: TRBV19; cdr3_aa: ASTSGGRGAGYT
d_call: .; v_call: TRBV5-1; cdr3_aa: ASSLESGRASYNSPLH
d_call: .; v_call: TRBV5-1; cdr3_aa: ASSLEETGSYEQY
d_call: .; v_call: TRBV13; cdr3_aa: ASSLGGDNSPLH
d_call: TRBD1; v_call: TRBV10-2; cdr3_aa: ATWTGGNQPQH
d_call: TRBD2; v_call: TRBV9; cdr3_aa: ASSVAVSGGAISYEQY
d_call: .; v_call: TRBV7-9; cdr3_aa: ASGGRDPNQPQH
d_call: TRBD1; v_call: TRBV24-1; cdr3_aa: ATSDADRGNTGELF
d_call: .; v_call: TRBV5-6; cdr3_aa: ASSFGATEAF
d_call: .; v_call: TRBV30; cdr3_aa: AWSPGSYGYT
d_call: .; v_call: TRBV11-2; cdr3_aa: ASSLGGPRIPGYT
d_call: TRBD2; v_call: TRBV6-5; cdr3_aa: ASRGTSGGNQQY
d_call: .; v_call: TRBV13; cdr3_aa: ASRLPAPARYGYT
d_call: TRBD1; v_call: TRBV6-5; cdr3_aa: ASSSGTGLNEQF
d_call: .; v_call: TRBV18; cdr3_aa: ASSLGTVDEAF
d_call: TRBD1; v_call: TRBV18; cdr3_aa: ASSLGQGSDSPLH
d_call: .; v_call: TRBV30; cdr3_aa: AWSGEYNQPQH
d_call: TRBD2; v_call: TRBV7-3; cdr3_aa: ASSRLAFGELF
d_call: .; v_call: TRBV7-9; cdr3_aa: ASSQGQPGMDTGELF
d_call: .; v_call: TRBV5-1; cdr3_aa: ASSWGRYGYT
d_call: TRBD2; v_call: TRBV4-2; cdr3_aa: ASSQVAGAHYEQY
d_call: .; v_call: TRBV10-3; cdr3_aa: ASTGTPRGNTEAF
d_call: TRBD2; v_call: TRBV28; cdr3_aa: ASSSLAGGSYNEQF
d_call: .; v_call: TRBV27; cdr3_aa: ASSLSYMAKLF
d_call: TRBD1; v_call: TRBV28; cdr3_aa: ASSDRDYQPQH
d_call: .; v_call: TRBV29-1; cdr3_aa: SVEARNIQY
d_call: .; v_call: TRBV19; cdr3_aa: ASSTPRGAGEKLF
d_call: .; v_call: TRBV5-6; cdr3_aa: ASSSGVGSGEKLF
d_call: .; v_call: TRBV28; cdr3_aa: ASSQHVGLSSYNSPLH